This TCR beta chain came from a study of immune evolution from preneoplasia to lung adenocarcinoma (dated by TCRdb to about 2021). For the study in its entirety: HLA loss of heterozygosity was observed in approximately 7%, 15% and 30% of AIS, MIA and ADC lesions, respectively, and was not observed in any AAH lesions. The study profiled immune contexture across lung adenocarcinoma precursors and invasive adenocarcinoma using immune gene expression, TCR sequencing and multiplex immunofluorescence. Resected precursor lesions (AAH, AIS, MIA) and invasive adenocarcinomas were compared against paired morphologically normal lung tissue. The sample size was set by how many specimens were available, not by a prior power calculation. The immune data were combined with whole exome sequencing and methylation data from the same cohort of nodules. In total, the cohort included some 55 patients with pulmonary nodules, all of whom underwent surgical resection. TCR sequencing data were obtained from under 55 patients. It was reported in the study that 100 to 110 samples were used for TCR sequencing. POLYSOLVER was used to infer Class I HLA alleles from exome data, and LOHHLA was used to detect allele-specific HLA loss.

CDR1 and CDR2, looked up from the germline V gene (reference sequence), are SEHNR and FQNEAQ. V was cut back by 2 bases and J by 5 bases, leaving a gap of 13 bases between them. Reading from cysteine to phenylalanine, the CDR3 counts 14 amino acids. Solely the CDR3 DNA is kept, with 42 bases framed from the first base. Between the mid-2010s and the late 2010s, the patients underwent resection in either Japan or China. Histologic diagnosis of each case was confirmed independently by two lung cancer pathologists on H&E slides. To enrich premalignant or tumor cells for nucleic acid extraction, macro-dissection was performed after pathologic assessment. FFPE tissue was used for DNA isolation with the AllPrep DNA/RNA FFPE Kit. TCR beta CDR3 regions were sequenced from DNA using the immunoSEQ hsTCRbeta Kit. Regarding the original processing steps: TCR sequencing data were analysed with the ImmunoSEQ Analyzer. T cell clonality was defined as 1 minus Pielou's evenness, calculated on productive rearrangements. To measure T cell diversity, the inverse Simpson index was applied to productive templates. T cell density was defined as TCR beta template counts normalized to usable DNA, with usable DNA estimated by amplifying and sequencing housekeeping genes. Two-sided Kruskal-Wallis tests were used to compare TCR metrics between histologic stages. The source is immuneACCESS, and TCRdb retained only in-frame sequences with V and J called. Part of the clones is not carried over; for the studies checked, unresolved V genes explain less than half of this, and the remainder is unexplained. That table furnishes V, J and clone size, whereas the DNA furnished D and trimming. For this sample there are fewer than 10,000 clones; more than 75% appear just once. The ten largest clones add up to around 12% of the sample.

On the study overall, not on this receptor specifically: Normal lung had the highest top T cell clone frequencies, and these frequencies appeared to fall progressively from AAH through AIS, MIA and invasive adenocarcinoma. The highest T cell clonality was observed in KRAS-mutant nodules compared with EGFR-mutant or double wild-type lesions. Normal lung showed the highest clonality, whereas later-stage lesions appeared to have higher T cell density and diversity but lower clonality. Because all patients came from Japan and China, whether the findings apply to Western populations was uncertain. The findings reflected association rather than direct causation, and larger cohorts with long-term follow-up and longitudinal biopsies were considered necessary.

As to this clone: Its antigen is not yet known. There are no base qualities to consult, and no much larger clone falls within one base.

Sequencing input: FFPE lung adenocarcinoma in situ tissue. Reading the label with the study, this specimen's cell subset or site is: preinvasive adenocarcinoma in situ (AIS). The sequence was collected from a person of 80 years or more with lung adenocarcinoma. In this chain, TRBV7-9 is recombined with TRBJ2-7; the D gene is not confidently resolved. The DNA sequence is as follows: TGTGCCAGCAGCTTATTAACGGGTTGGAACGAGCAGTACTTC. The translation is CASSLLTGWNEQYF.